A single sample is the source of the 8 T cell receptor beta chains below, sequenced in a study of blood T cell repertoires in COVID-19. Assay: immunoSEQ multiplex PCR; the TCRdb copy retains only in-frame clones and omits some. This table holds approximately 150,000 clones, 86% found once. Material for sequencing was peripheral blood. The receptors were sampled from a woman aged 55-75 years with acute or convalescent COVID-19.

DNA for the CDR3: TGCGCCAGCAGCTTAGGGGTTATGAACACTGAAGCTTTCTTT. This gives the protein CASSLGVMNTEAFF. V and J are TRBV5-1 and TRBJ1-1; D is possibly TRBD1 (5 bases). CDR1 and CDR2 from the germline V gene are SGHRS and YFSETQ. Trimming removed 2 bases at V and 0 bases at J, with 8 bases between. This CDR3 is built from 14 residues. The variable domain in full, with the rest retrieved from reference TRBV5-1 and TRBJ1-1, is KAGVTQTPRYLIKTRGQQVTLSCSPISGHRSVSWYQQTPGQGLQFLFEYFSETQRNKGNFPGRFSGRQFSNSRSEMNVSTLELGDSALYLCASSLGVMNTEAFFGQGTRLTVV.

This clone was found a few times. V gene TRBV5-1 combines with J gene TRBJ1-5; 10 bases line up with TRBD1. This CDR3 is built from 18 residues. J was trimmed by 2 bases and V by 0 bases; bases with no gene match: 8. Per the germline V gene, CDR1 is SGHRS and CDR2 is YFSETQ. This CDR3 is CASSLVPHGTGGNQPQHF. CDR3 nucleotide sequence: TGCGCCAGCAGCTTGGTTCCCCACGGGACAGGGGGCAATCAGCCCCAGCATTTT. Together with reference TRBV5-1 and TRBJ1-5, the CDR3 gives the full variable domain: KAGVTQTPRYLIKTRGQQVTLSCSPISGHRSVSWYQQTPGQGLQFLFEYFSETQRNKGNFPGRFSGRQFSNSRSEMNVSTLELGDSALYLCASSLVPHGTGGNQPQHFGDGTRLSIL.

This chain uses TRBV5-1 with TRBJ2-3; 12 bases map to TRBD1. J lost 2 bases, V lost 4 bases, and 8 bases had no gene match. The CDR3 extends over 17 amino acids. CDR1 SGHRS and CDR2 YFSETQ come from the germline V gene. The CDR3 protein is CASSPGTGGIYTDTQYF. CDR3 DNA: TGCGCCAGCAGCCCTGGGACAGGGGGCATTTACACAGATACGCAGTATTTT.

The gene calls are TRBV6-5 and TRBJ1-4; 8 bases are shared with TRBD1. There are 16 residues in the CDR3. Germline CDR1 and CDR2: MNHEY and SVGAGI. V lost 2 bases, J lost 5 bases, and 7 bases stayed unmatched. The CDR3, as DNA: TGTGCCAGCAGTTACCCAGGGGGCGCGACGAATGAAAAACTGTTTTTT. This codes for CASSYPGGATNEKLFF.

The CDR3 sequence is CASSSDSGPAGELFF. CDR3 nucleotide sequence: TGTGCCAGCAGCTCCGACTCGGGTCCGGCCGGGGAGCTGTTTTTT. V and J are TRBV7-2 and TRBJ2-2; D ambiguous. In germline, CDR1 is SGHTA, CDR2 FQGNSA. The CDR3 is 15 amino acids. V lost 4 bases and J lost 6, with 15 bases in between.

Only one count was recorded for this clone. The CDR3 region has the DNA TGTGCCAGCAGCCGGGACTGGACCGGGGAGCTGTTTTTT. Protein: CASSRDWTGELFF. The chain employs TRBV6-5 and TRBJ2-2; possible D gene TRBD2, 6 bases. V lost 6 bases and J lost 5, with 10 bases in between. The germline V gene has CDR1 MNHEY and CDR2 SVGAGI. This CDR3 comprises 13 residues.

This clone was picked up one time. V and J are TRBV6-4 and TRBJ2-3, with 10 bases that match TRBD2. Germline assignment: CDR1 MRHNA and CDR2 SNTAGT. The CDR3 extends over 16 amino acids. The trim removed 5 bases at V and 2 bases at J, leaving 7 bases unmatched. In DNA form, the CDR3 reads TGTGCCAGCAGTCCACTGAGCGGGGGGGCCACAGATACGCAGTATTTT. This translates into CASSPLSGGATDTQYF.

This clone was picked up one time. The same CDR3 also results from other DNA sequences found in this sample. The V gene is TRBV24-1, the J gene TRBJ2-3, with TRBD2 matching 9 bases. The CDR3 is made up of 17 amino acids. V trimming: 1 base; J trimming: 3 bases; junction bases outside the gene matches: 7. Germline assignment: CDR1 KGHDR and CDR2 SFDVKD. In nucleotides, the CDR3 is TGTGCCACCAGTGATTTTTGGGCCAGCGGGGGGACAGATACGCAGTATTTT. Encoded protein: CATSDFWASGGTDTQYF.